This entry lists 24 T cell receptor beta chains sequenced from one sample in a study of human T cells and chemical hapten exposure. TCRdb itself ran the RACE reads through MiXCR, one entry per CDR3 protein. The sample consists of approximately 320,000 distinct CDR3 sequences, 5.5% of them appearing once. Noted time point: pre-sensitization, week 0. This sample's treatment: therapeutic diphenylcyclopropenone sensitization with weekly scalp DPC. Material: whole blood, obtained in connection with sensitization to the hapten diphenylcyclopropenone (DPC). The receptors were sampled from a woman aged 18-35 years with alopecia areata. Some clones in this sample may be carry-over from other donors' samples.

The V gene is TRBV6-5, the J gene TRBJ2-2, with D tentatively TRBD2 (5 bases). CDR1 is MNHEY and CDR2 is SVGAGI in the germline V gene. Trimming removed 5 bases at V and 7 bases at J, with 17 bases between. This CDR3 has 15 residues. The CDR3 sequence is CASSPRPGMGGELFF. CDR3 DNA sequence: TGTGCCAGCAGTCCCCGACCGGGAATGGGCGGGGAGCTGTTTTTT.

At least ten counts were recorded for this clonotype. The chain combines TRBV6-2 or TRBV6-3 with TRBJ2-5, with a weak D call TRBD1 (7 bases). Germline values: CDR1 MNHEY, CDR2 SVGEGT. The V and J ends lost 6 bases and 4 bases respectively, with 21 bases between them. This CDR3 is 16 amino acids long. The CDR3 is CASSPKEGAFRETQYF. CDR3 nucleotides: TGTGCCAGCAGCCCAAAGGAGGGGGCGTTTCGAGAGACCCAGTACTTC.

This clonotype was found many times. The V call is TRBV7-2, the J call TRBJ1-6; perhaps TRBD1 as D (6 bases). CDR1 SGHTA and CDR2 FQGNSA come from the germline V gene. V lost 4 bases, J lost 10 bases, and 26 bases lay in between. The CDR3 runs to 18 residues. The chain's CDR3 is CASSSKSSWGGVVSPLHF. The CDR3 coding sequence is TGTGCCAGCAGCTCCAAATCTAGTTGGGGGGGCGTAGTGTCACCCCTCCACTTT.

This clonotype showed up many times. The chain joins TRBV18 to TRBJ1-5; D gene unclear. The CDR3 has 13 residues. The germline V gene has CDR1 KGHSH and CDR2 LQKENI. The germline V and J ends were trimmed by 2 bases and 3 bases, with 5 bases remaining between them. In nucleotides, the CDR3 is TGTGCCAGCTCACCAGGATACAATCAGCCCCAGCATTTT. It encodes CASSPGYNQPQHF.

Ten or more counts support this clonotype. This chain joins TRBV15 and TRBJ2-3; 9 bases are a match to TRBD2. Looked up from germline, CDR1 is LNHNV and CDR2 is YYDKDF (reference sequence). The CDR3 is made up of 15 amino acids. Germline trimming cut 6 bases from V and 1 base from J; bases unmatched to any gene: 5. This CDR3 reads CATSLASGGTDTQYF. In nucleotides, the CDR3 is TGTGCCACCAGTCTAGCTAGCGGGGGCACAGATACGCAGTATTTT.

The rearrangement joins TRBV11-2 to TRBJ2-1; perhaps D is TRBD1 or TRBD2 (5 bases each). Trimming stripped 6 bases from V and 0 bases from J, with 15 bases between. The CDR3 has 16 residues. Germline assignment: CDR1 SGHAT and CDR2 FQNNGV. The CDR3 DNA follows: TGTGCCAGCAGTCGGGACGGGCAAAGCTCCTACAATGAGCAGTTCTTC. Translating it yields CASSRDGQSSYNEQFF.

The rearrangement joins TRBV7-9 to TRBJ1-6; TRBD1 might be the D (5 bases). Germline values: CDR1 SEHNR, CDR2 FQNEAQ (reference sequence). Trimming shortened V by 2 bases and J by 10 bases, and 18 bases separated the two germline ends. The CDR3 loop spans 16 amino acids. DNA of the CDR3: TGTGCCAGCAGCTTAAATTCGGGGGGAGGAGGATCACCCCTCCACTTT. Translation gives CASSLNSGGGGSPLHF.

This clonotype occurred many times. The chain is built from TRBV6-2 or TRBV6-3 and TRBJ2-7, with D perhaps TRBD1 (5 bases). Trimming removed 4 bases from V and 7 bases from J, with 11 bases in between. CDR3 length equals 12 residues. Germline CDR1 is MNHEY and CDR2 is SVGEGT. The CDR3 sequence is CASSSLQGEQYF. The CDR3 nucleotides read TGTGCCAGCAGTTCCCTCCAGGGAGAGCAGTACTTC.

The sample holds a few counts of this clonotype. The chain links TRBV6-5 to TRBJ1-3; TRBD1 aligns across 11 bases. CDR3 length: 16 amino acids. V lost 4 bases and J lost 3; bases outside the gene matches: 5. The germline gives CDR1 MNHEY, CDR2 SVGAGI. This CDR3 reads CASSSGTGGNGNTIYF. The CDR3 DNA reads TGTGCCAGCAGTTCCGGGACAGGGGGAAATGGAAACACCATATATTTT.

V usage is TRBV6-4 and J usage is TRBJ2-3, with D unclear. CDR3 length equals 14 residues. V was trimmed by 5 bases and J by 2 bases, leaving 11 bases between them. The germline V gene has CDR1 MRHNA and CDR2 SNTAGT. This CDR3 reads CASSPGPNTDTQYF. The CDR3 region has the DNA TGTGCCAGCAGTCCGGGTCCAAACACAGATACGCAGTATTTT.

The chain combines TRBV4-3 with TRBJ2-7; a possible D gene is TRBD1 (5 bases). This CDR3 is built from 15 residues. Trimming shortened V by 3 bases and J by 2 bases, and 14 bases separated the two germline ends. CDR1 LGHNA and CDR2 YSLEER come from the germline V gene. CDR3 region: CASSHNQGTTYEQYF. The CDR3 nucleotides read TGCGCCAGCAGCCATAACCAGGGCACTACCTACGAGCAGTACTTC.

The V gene is TRBV3-1, the J gene TRBJ2-7; D is undetermined. Trimming took off 1 base at V and 0 bases at J, with 10 bases between the two ends. This CDR3 comprises 15 residues. CDR1 is LGHDT, CDR2 YNNKEL, per germline (reference sequence). The CDR3 nucleotides are TGTGCCAGCAGCCAAGTTCCTGCCAGCTCCTACGAGCAGTACTTC. Its translation is CASSQVPASSYEQYF.

The CDR3 sequence is CASSLEQGAVLSYEQYF. The CDR3 DNA reads as TGTGCCAGCAGTTTAGAGCAGGGGGCAGTTCTAAGCTACGAGCAGTACTTC. The rearrangement joins TRBV6-6 to TRBJ2-7; 8 nucleotides align to TRBD1. CDR1 and CDR2 from the germline V gene are MNHNY and SVGAGI (reference sequence). This CDR3 comprises 17 residues. V gave up 4 bases and J gave up 3 bases; unmatched junction bases: 14.

There are many counts of this clonotype. The rearrangement uses TRBV7-8 and TRBJ2-1, with a weak D call TRBD1 (6 bases). Germline V gene data show CDR1 as SGHVS and CDR2 as FQNEAQ. The CDR3 sequence is 17 residues long. Trimming stripped 4 bases from V and 0 bases from J, with 16 bases between. CDR3 bases: TGTGCCAGCAGCTCCCCCGAGACAGGCAGCTCCTACAATGAGCAGTTCTTC. As protein: CASSSPETGSSYNEQFF.

This clonotype has ten or more counts. This rearrangement joins TRBV12-3 or TRBV12-4 to TRBJ1-1; maybe TRBD1 (6 bases). With 1 base removed from V and 0 bases from J, the gap between germline ends came to 15 bases. This CDR3 contains 17 residues. The CDR3, as DNA: TGTGCCAGCAGTTTAGTACTGGACAGAATCATGAACACTGAAGCTTTCTTT. Translating gives CASSLVLDRIMNTEAFF.

The rearrangement uses TRBV6-5 and TRBJ1-2; TRBD1 might be the D (5 bases). Looked up from germline, CDR1 is MNHEY and CDR2 is SVGAGI. The V end lost 0 bases, the J end lost 6 bases, and 17 bases lay between the germline ends. The CDR3 totals 16 residues. CDR3 DNA sequence: TGTGCCAGCAGTTACTCGGGGCCCCAGGATATAAATGGCTACACCTTC. Its protein is CASSYSGPQDINGYTF.

This clonotype was counted only a few times. This chain connects TRBV2 to TRBJ2-5, with 11 nucleotides matching TRBD2. The CDR3 totals 17 residues. Germline CDR1 reads SNHLY; CDR2 reads FYNNEI. The V segment lost 7 bases and the J segment 3 bases; nucleotides outside the gene matches: 13. As DNA, the CDR3 is TGTGCCAGCAACCGAGGGGCTAGCGGGGGGCTCGAAGAGACCCAGTACTTC. This gives the protein CASNRGASGGLEETQYF.

The chain couples TRBV6-1 to TRBJ2-7; TRBD2 aligns across 9 bases. The CDR3 has 14 residues. Looked up from germline, CDR1 is MNHNS and CDR2 is SASEGT. V dropped 2 bases and J dropped 5; count of bases not matched to a gene: 4. The CDR3 sequence: CASSEIERGDEQYF. CDR3 coding DNA: TGTGCCAGCAGTGAAATCGAGCGGGGGGACGAGCAGTACTTC.

This clonotype occurred many times. The V call is TRBV10-3, the J call TRBJ2-2; D is unclear. This CDR3 spans 16 amino acids. Trimming took 3 bases from V and 5 from J, leaving 16 bases between them. Germline V gene data show CDR1 as ENHRY and CDR2 as SYGVKD. The CDR3 bases are TGTGCCATCAGTGACTCCACCCACGCGAGGACCGGGGAGCTGTTTTTT. This encodes CAISDSTHARTGELFF.

The genes are TRBV9 and TRBJ1-5; D is ambiguous. Trimming took off 3 bases at V and 10 bases at J, with 17 bases between the two ends. This CDR3 contains 14 residues. Per the germline V gene, CDR1 is SGDLS and CDR2 is YYNGEE. This chain's CDR3 is CASSGSRPGGPQHF. The CDR3 coding sequence is TGTGCCAGCAGCGGGTCCCGCCCGGGAGGTCCCCAGCATTTT.

This clonotype has at least ten counts. This chain links TRBV6-1 with TRBJ1-2, with a weak D call TRBD1 (6 bases). CDR3 length equals 15 residues. CDR1 is MNHNS and CDR2 is SASEGT in the germline V gene. V lost 2 bases and J 2 bases, leaving 12 bases between the germline ends. DNA of the CDR3: TGTGCCAGCAGTGAATTCCCTACAGGGAACTATGGCTACACCTTC. This translates into CASSEFPTGNYGYTF.

This chain connects TRBV7-2 to TRBJ2-7; possibly TRBD1 or TRBD2 for D (5 bases each). The CDR3 is 13 residues long. Germline CDR1 reads SGHTA; CDR2 reads FQGNSA. V was pared by 5 bases and J by 2 bases, with 10 bases between. The CDR3 sequence: CASSPGRPYEQYF. The DNA for the CDR3 is TGTGCCAGCAGCCCGGGGCGCCCCTACGAGCAGTACTTC.

As concerns this clonotype: At one of its ends the junction is not consistent with the germline gene, which may arise from a read error. This chain links TRBV7-2 with TRBJ2-3, with D hard to call. The CDR3 loop spans 15 amino acids. Germline-derived CDR1 and CDR2 are SGHTA and FQGNSA. CDR3 protein: CACSLLGKGTDTQYF. The CDR3 DNA reads as TGTGCCTGCAGCTTATTGGGGAAGGGAACAGATACGCAGTATTTT.

This clonotype was observed at least ten times. The chain recombines TRBV7-2 with TRBJ2-1, with TRBD2 identical over 9 bases. The CDR3 covers 15 residues. V dropped 0 bases and J dropped 10; count of bases not matched to a gene: 7. Germline V lookup: CDR1 SGHTA, CDR2 FQGNSA. CDR3 in amino acids: CASSLAGGGAGEQFF. The DNA of the CDR3 is TGTGCCAGCAGCTTAGCCGGCGGGGGGGCCGGGGAGCAGTTCTTC.